These 4 T cell receptor beta chains were sequenced from one sample in a study of glioma-infiltrating T cells after dendritic cell vaccination. Time point defined: after dendritic cell vaccination, including at tumor progression/relapse. Some clones are missing from TCRdb's copy, which holds only in-frame ones; the method was immunoSEQ multiplex PCR. The sample has around 90,000 clones; approximately 75% are singletons. Source: blood, taken after dendritic cell vaccination. The receptor source for this set is a human donor with glioblastoma.

The V call is TRBV9, the J call TRBJ2-1; a possible D gene is TRBD1 (6 bases). Germline V lookup: CDR1 SGDLS, CDR2 YYNGEE. The V end was cut by 2 bases, the J end by 2 bases, with 11 bases between. The CDR3 sequence is 15 residues long. The CDR3 nucleotides are TGTGCCAGCAGCGTCCAGGGGATTACCTACAATGAGCAGTTCTTC. Encoded protein: CASSVQGITYNEQFF.

V and J are TRBV6-5 and TRBJ1-3; 10 bases agree with TRBD1. Trimming at V came to 6 bases and at J to 3 bases, leaving 5 bases not matched to a gene. The CDR3 has 15 amino acids. The germline CDR1 and CDR2 sequences are MNHEY and SVGAGI. CDR3 region: CASRPTGGYGNTIYF. CDR3 sequence (DNA): TGTGCCAGCAGGCCGACAGGGGGCTATGGAAACACCATATATTTT.

The genes are TRBV19 and TRBJ1-5; D unclear. The V gene's germline CDR1 is LNHDA and CDR2 SQIVND (reference sequence). V lost 3 bases and J 0 bases, leaving 12 bases between the germline ends. CDR3 length equals 16 residues. The CDR3 region has the DNA TGTGCCAGTAGTATTTGGTTGGGCAGTAGCAATCAGCCCCAGCATTTT. Amino acid sequence: CASSIWLGSSNQPQHF.

V usage is TRBV29-1 and J usage is TRBJ1-2, with TRBD1 identical over 9 bases. The J segment lost 5 bases and the V segment lost 3 bases, leaving 10 bases of the junction unmatched. In germline, CDR1 is SQVTM, CDR2 ANQGSEA. This CDR3 is 15 amino acids long. The CDR3 region is CSVEGRTGEGYGYTF. DNA for the CDR3: TGCAGCGTTGAGGGCCGGACAGGGGAGGGGTATGGCTACACCTTC.